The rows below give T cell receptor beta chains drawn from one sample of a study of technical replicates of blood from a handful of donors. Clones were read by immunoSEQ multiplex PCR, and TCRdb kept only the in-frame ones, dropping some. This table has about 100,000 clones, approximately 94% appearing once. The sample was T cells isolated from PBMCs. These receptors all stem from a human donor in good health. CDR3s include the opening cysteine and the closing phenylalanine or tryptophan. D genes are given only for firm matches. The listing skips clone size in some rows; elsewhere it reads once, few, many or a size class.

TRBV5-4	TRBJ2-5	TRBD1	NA	TGTGCCAGCAGCCTACGGACAGGAGAGACCCAGTACTTC	CASSLRTGETQYF
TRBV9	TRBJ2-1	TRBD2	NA	TGTGCCAGCAGCGTAGGAGCGGGAGGGCAGAATGAGCAGTTCTTC	CASSVGAGGQNEQFF
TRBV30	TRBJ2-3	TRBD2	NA	TGTGCCTCTTTTCAAGCGGGGACCACAGATACGCAGTATTTT	CASFQAGTTDTQYF
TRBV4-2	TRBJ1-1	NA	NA	TGTGCCAGCAGCCATTTCGGGGGGAACACTGAAGCTTTCTTT	CASSHFGGNTEAFF
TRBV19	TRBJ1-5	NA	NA	TGTGCCAGTATCCCCAGGAGACGAGCGGTTGATCAGCCCCAGCATTTT	CASIPRRRAVDQPQHF
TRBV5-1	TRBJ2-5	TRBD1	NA	TGCGCCAGCAGCTTATCCGGGACAGCTGGTGCGGCCCAGTACTTC	CASSLSGTAGAAQYF
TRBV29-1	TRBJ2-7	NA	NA	TGCAGCGTTGCACGCCCAGGGGCCTACGAGCAGTACTTC	CSVARPGAYEQYF
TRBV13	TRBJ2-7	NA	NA	TGTGCCAGCAGCCCCCCCCAGGGTAGCGGAGGTAGGTACGAGCAGTACTTC	CASSPPQGSGGRYEQYF
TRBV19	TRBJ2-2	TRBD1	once	TGTGCCAGTACCCCTTCTCGACAGGGGGCCCAGGGCACCGGGGAGCTGTTTTTT	CASTPSRQGAQGTGELFF
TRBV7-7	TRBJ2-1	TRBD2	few	TGTGCCAGCAGCCAGCGGGACGGGAGGCAGTTCTTC	CASSQRDGRQFF
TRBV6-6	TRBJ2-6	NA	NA	TGTGCCAGCAGTTACGACAGTTCTGGGGCCAACGTCCTGACTTTC	CASSYDSSGANVLTF
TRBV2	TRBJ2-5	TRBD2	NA	TGTGCCAGCAGGAGGGCTAGCGGGGGGCGAGAGACCCAGTACTTC	CASRRASGGRETQYF
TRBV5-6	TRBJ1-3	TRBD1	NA	TGTGCCAGCAGCGGGTTAACAGGGGCTGGAAACACCATATATTTT	CASSGLTGAGNTIYF
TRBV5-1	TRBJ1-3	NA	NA	TGCGCCAGCAGCTTGGGGAGTACTGGAAACACCATATATTTT	CASSLGSTGNTIYF
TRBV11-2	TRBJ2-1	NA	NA	TGTGCCAGCAGCTCCTGGGAGGATAGCAATGAGCAGTTCTTC	CASSSWEDSNEQFF
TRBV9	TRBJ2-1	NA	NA	TGTGCCAGCAGCGTAGCTGAGCAGGATGAGCAGTTCTTC	CASSVAEQDEQFF
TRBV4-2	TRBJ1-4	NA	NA	TGTGCCAGCAGCCAAGCTAGCGCCGCAGAGAATGAAAAACTGTTTTTT	CASSQASAAENEKLFF
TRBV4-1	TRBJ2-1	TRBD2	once	TGCGCCAGCAGCCAGGGACTAGCGGGGGTCCCTTCCTACAATGAGCAGTTCTTC	CASSQGLAGVPSYNEQFF
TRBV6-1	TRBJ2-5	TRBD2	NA	TGTGCCAGCAGTGCGACTAGCCCCCGTAACCAAGAGACCCAGTACTTC	CASSATSPRNQETQYF
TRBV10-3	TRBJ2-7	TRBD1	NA	TGTGCCATCACCACAGGGGCCAACGAGCAGTACTTC	CAITTGANEQYF
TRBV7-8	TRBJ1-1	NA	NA	TGTGCCAGCAGCTTAATTGCGGTGAACACTGAAGCTTTCTTT	CASSLIAVNTEAFF
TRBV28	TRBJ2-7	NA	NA	TGTGCCAGCAGTTCCTCTTACGAGCAGTACTTC	CASSSSYEQYF
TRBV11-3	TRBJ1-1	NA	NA	TGTGCCAGCACCCGTAGAGGTCACAAGCTTTTCTTT	CASTRRGHKLFF
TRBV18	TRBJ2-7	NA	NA	TGTGCCAGCTCACCACCTCTCACTTCCTACGAGCAGTACTTC	CASSPPLTSYEQYF
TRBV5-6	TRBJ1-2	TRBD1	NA	TGTGCCAGCAGCTTGGGGGACAGGGAGTTATATGGCTACACCTTC	CASSLGDRELYGYTF
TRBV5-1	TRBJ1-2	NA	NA	TGCGCCAGCAGCTTGGCGGAGGTAGGATCGGGCTACACCTTC	CASSLAEVGSGYTF
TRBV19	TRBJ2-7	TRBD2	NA	TGTGCCAGTAGGAGGGAACTAGCGGCCTACGAGCAGTACTTC	CASRRELAAYEQYF
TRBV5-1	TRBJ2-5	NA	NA	TGCGCCAGCAGCCCGGACTTGGAGACCCAGTACTTC	CASSPDLETQYF
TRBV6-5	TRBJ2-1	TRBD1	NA	TGTGCCAGCAGTTACCCGGACAGGGTATACAATGAGCAGTTCTTC	CASSYPDRVYNEQFF
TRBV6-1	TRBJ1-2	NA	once	TGTGCCAGCAGTGCCCCAATCTATGGCTACACCTTC	CASSAPIYGYTF
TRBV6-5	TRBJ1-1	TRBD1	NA	TGTGCCAGCAGACCGGGACAGGCGAACACTGAAGCTTTCTTT	CASRPGQANTEAFF
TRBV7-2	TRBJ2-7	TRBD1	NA	TGTGCCAGCAGCCTTGACAGGGGGGGCTACGAGCAGTACTTC	CASSLDRGGYEQYF
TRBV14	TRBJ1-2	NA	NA	TGTGCCAGCAGCCAACGGGTCGGGAAAGCTAACTATGGCTACACCTTC	CASSQRVGKANYGYTF
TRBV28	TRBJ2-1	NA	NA	TGTGCCAGCAGTTTTCCCAGTATCTATGAGCAGTTCTTC	CASSFPSIYEQFF
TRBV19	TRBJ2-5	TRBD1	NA	TGTGCCAGTAGTGGCGAGGGACAGGGGGCGCGGAGAGAGACCCAGTACTTC	CASSGEGQGARRETQYF
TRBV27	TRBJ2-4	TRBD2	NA	TGTGCCAGCAACGACGGGAGGGTTAACATTCAGTACTTC	CASNDGRVNIQYF
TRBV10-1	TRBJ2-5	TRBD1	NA	TGCGCCAGCAGTAACAGGGGCTCACGGGAGACCCAGTACTTC	CASSNRGSRETQYF
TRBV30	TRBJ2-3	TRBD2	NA	TGTGCCTGGGCCTTTGGGGGGGTAAGGACAGATACGCAGTATTTT	CAWAFGGVRTDTQYF
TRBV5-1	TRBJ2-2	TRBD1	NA	TGCGCCAGCAGCTCATCCCCGGGACAGTCCGCGAACACCGGGGAGCTGTTTTTT	CASSSSPGQSANTGELFF
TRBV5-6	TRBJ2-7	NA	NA	TGTGCCAGCAGCTTGGGCCCCCGGAGCTCCTACGAGCAGTACTTC	CASSLGPRSSYEQYF
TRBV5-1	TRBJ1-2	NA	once	TGCGCCAGCAGCTCCCAGGGTGGAGAGTCCTATGGCTACACCTTC	CASSSQGGESYGYTF
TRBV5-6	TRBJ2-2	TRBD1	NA	TGTGCCAGCAGCTCACCCGGGACAGGTAACACCGGGGAGCTGTTTTTT	CASSSPGTGNTGELFF
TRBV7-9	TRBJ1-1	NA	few	TGTGCCAGCAGCTTAGGCGTGACTGAAGCTTTCTTT	CASSLGVTEAFF
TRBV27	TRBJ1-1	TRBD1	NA	TGTGCCAGCAGTGCGAGACAGGGTTTGAGGACTGAAGCTTTCTTT	CASSARQGLRTEAFF
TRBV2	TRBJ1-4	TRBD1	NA	TGTGCCAGCGTCAGGGGGGAGACTAATGAAAAACTGTTTTTT	CASVRGETNEKLFF
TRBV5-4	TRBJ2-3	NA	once	TGTGCCAGCAGTATCTTGGAGGTAGTAGATACGCAGTATTTT	CASSILEVVDTQYF
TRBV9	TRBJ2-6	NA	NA	TGTGCCAGCAGCGCCCTGTCTGGGGCCAACGTCCTGACTTTC	CASSALSGANVLTF
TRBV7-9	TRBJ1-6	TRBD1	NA	TGTGCCAGCAGCAAAACAGGGGAAGGGTCACCCCTCCACTTT	CASSKTGEGSPLHF
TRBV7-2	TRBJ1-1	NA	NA	TGTGCCAGCAGCCGACCACCCCACGTTGGCGGAGCTTTCTTT	CASSRPPHVGGAFF
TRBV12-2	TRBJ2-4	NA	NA	TGTGCAAGTCGCTCTACCAAAAACATTCAGTACTTC	CASRSTKNIQYF
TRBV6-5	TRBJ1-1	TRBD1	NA	TGTGCCAGCAGTTTCTTTGCCGGGACAGGGATCTCTGAAGCTTTCTTT	CASSFFAGTGISEAFF